These 28 T cell receptor beta chains share one sample of origin, sequenced in a study of read filtering for tumor transcriptome and immune sequencing. The library was built from around 0.4 ug RNA with molecular barcoded adaptors for alpha/delta and beta/gamma chains. TCRdb ran MiXCR on the reads and lists one entry per CDR3 protein. The sample shows tens of thousands of distinct CDR3 sequences, 12% of them seen only once. Sequenced: a population of CD138-negative cells sorted from bone marrow. These receptors originate from a donor at least 40 years old with multiple myeloma.

This clonotype was seen at least ten times. The J gene is TRBJ2-1, the V gene TRBV3-1; the match to TRBD1 covers 9 bases. The CDR3 covers 13 residues. V lost 5 bases and J lost 8; bases outside the gene matches: 4. Germline CDR1 reads LGHDT; CDR2 reads YNNKEL (reference sequence). CDR3 amino acids: CASSWTGAHEQFF. The CDR3 bases are TGTGCCAGCAGCTGGACAGGGGCTCATGAGCAGTTCTTC.

This clonotype has a count of ten or more. V usage is TRBV28 and J usage is TRBJ2-1; D possibly corresponds to TRBD1 (8 bases). In germline, CDR1 is MDHEN, CDR2 SYDVKM. The CDR3 spans 15 residues. Trimming stripped 7 bases from V and 1 base from J, with 14 bases between. The CDR3 DNA reads TGTGCCAGCAACGTACAGGGGGGGTCCTACAATGAGCAGTTCTTC. It codes for CASNVQGGSYNEQFF.

This clonotype was seen repeatedly, ten times or more. V and J are TRBV28 and TRBJ2-7; 8 nucleotides line up with TRBD2. This CDR3 has 14 residues. Germline loops: CDR1 MDHEN, CDR2 SYDVKM. Losses at the gene ends were 6 bases for V and 0 bases for J; bases not matched to a gene: 4. The CDR3: CASRGSGTSYEQYF. Here the CDR3 DNA reads TGTGCCAGCAGAGGTAGCGGGACCTCCTACGAGCAGTACTTC.

A note on this clonotype: This may come from a read error, since a much larger clone is one base off. CDR3 coding DNA: TGTGCCAGCAGTTTAGCGGGGGGACGGAGGTCTGGAAACACCATATATTTT. This codes for CASSLAGGRRSGNTIYF. The chain carries TRBV12-3 or TRBV12-4 and TRBJ1-3; D might be TRBD1 (5 bases). The V gene lost 0 bases and the J gene lost 1 base, with 13 bases spanning the gap. CDR3 length: 17 amino acids.

This clonotype was detected many times. This chain links TRBV29-1 with TRBJ2-2; D not certain. The CDR3 covers 13 residues. Germline values: CDR1 SQVTM, CDR2 ANQGSEA. V was shortened by 3 bases and J by 2 bases, with 7 bases between the two germline ends. The CDR3 loop reads CSVDERNTGELFF. DNA of the CDR3: TGCAGCGTTGATGAACGTAACACCGGGGAGCTGTTTTTT.

As for this clonotype: This may arise from a read error, as a much more abundant clone is one base away. The rearrangement uses TRBV29-1 and TRBJ2-1, with TRBD2 matching 11 bases. CDR3 length equals 14 residues. V shed 6 bases and J 9 bases; nucleotides not matched to a gene: 10. CDR1 and CDR2 (germline): SQVTM, ANQGSEA. CDR3 DNA: TGCAGCGTCTACTCTAGCGGGAGGAGTGGTGAGCAGTTCTTC. Protein: CSVYSSGRSGEQFF.

This clonotype was seen many times. CDR3 in amino acids: CAWTTYTGGSGELFF. The CDR3 region has the DNA TGTGCCTGGACTACTTACACGGGAGGCTCCGGGGAGCTGTTTTTT. This chain connects TRBV30 to TRBJ2-2, with TRBD2 identical over 7 bases. With V trimmed by 4 bases and J by 6 bases, 11 bases remained unmatched. Germline V lookup: CDR1 GTSNPN, CDR2 SVGIG (reference sequence). This CDR3 contains 15 residues.

This clonotype was detected many times. The V and J genes are TRBV2 and TRBJ2-4; TRBD2 might be the D (6 bases). V shed 1 base and J shed 9 bases, with 22 bases lying between them. CDR1 is SNHLY, CDR2 FYNNEI, per germline. This CDR3 comprises 17 residues. CDR3 in amino acids: CASSEEPRIRGAGIQYF. DNA of the CDR3: TGTGCCAGCAGTGAAGAGCCCAGGATTAGGGGAGCGGGCATTCAGTACTTC.

This clonotype was recorded many times. This chain uses TRBV28 with TRBJ2-7; 7 positions agree with TRBD2. The CDR3 covers 15 residues. V gave up 7 bases and J gave up 1 base; unmatched junction bases: 10. Germline loops: CDR1 MDHEN, CDR2 SYDVKM. The CDR3 protein is CASTIGGGGSYEQYF. In nucleotides, the CDR3 is TGTGCCAGCACCATAGGCGGCGGGGGTTCCTACGAGCAGTACTTC.

The chain uses TRBV29-1 and TRBJ2-3, with D maybe TRBD1 (7 bases). The CDR3 runs 14 residues. Germline V gene sequence: CDR1 SQVTM, CDR2 ANQGSEA. Trimming cost V 7 bases and J 1 base, with 15 bases left between them. The CDR3 DNA follows: TGCAGCGGGGCACAGGGGACTGGCACAGATACGCAGTATTTT. Its protein product is CSGAQGTGTDTQYF.

At least ten counts were recorded for this clonotype. The gene calls are TRBV7-8 and TRBJ2-2; D remains unclear. Germline V gene data show CDR1 as SGHVS and CDR2 as FQNEAQ. The CDR3 sequence is 14 residues long. V lost 1 base, J lost 5 bases, and 8 bases lay in between. The CDR3 DNA sequence: TGTGCCAGCAGCTTAGTTATGGGAACCGGGGAGCTGTTTTTT. Amino acids: CASSLVMGTGELFF.

This clonotype was counted many times. The chain carries TRBV20-1 and TRBJ2-5, with D possibly matching TRBD1 (5 bases). CDR1 and CDR2 from the germline V gene are DFQATT and SNEGSKA (reference sequence). The length of the CDR3 is 15 residues. V was pared by 0 bases and J by 5 bases, with 16 bases between. The CDR3 bases are TGCAGTGCTAGAGATTGGGGTGCAGGGCAGGAGACCCAGTACTTC. It yields the protein CSARDWGAGQETQYF.

Details on this clonotype: A much larger clone is a single base away; this may be a read error. The V gene is TRBV7-2, the J gene TRBJ1-1; D is undetermined. CDR3 size: 11 residues. V shed 2 bases and J shed 4 bases, with 2 bases lying between them. The germline CDR1 and CDR2 sequences are SGHTA and FQGNSA. CDR3 DNA sequence: TGTGCCAGCAGCTTAATCACTGAAGCTTTCTTT. It encodes CASSLITEAFF.

On this clonotype: Just one base apart from a much larger clone, this may be a read error. The chain uses TRBV5-1 and TRBJ2-2; 8 bases agree with TRBD2. The CDR3 consists of 17 residues. Germline lookup yields CDR1 SGHRS and CDR2 YFSETQ. Here the CDR3 DNA reads TGCGCCAGCAGCTTGGACCCGACTAGCGCCAACACCGGGGAGCTGTGTTTT. Residues: CASSLDPTSANTGELCF.

The table lists this clonotype with a few counts. V gene TRBV29-1 combines with J gene TRBJ2-5, with TRBD1 matching 8 bases. The CDR3 totals 12 residues. V shed 7 bases, J shed 4 bases, and the junction held 5 bases outside the gene matches. Germline values: CDR1 SQVTM, CDR2 ANQGSEA. Here the CDR3 DNA reads TGCAGCGGAATGGGACAGGCAGAGACCCAGTACTTC. Amino acid sequence: CSGMGQAETQYF. Variable domain in full (rest from reference TRBV29-1 and TRBJ2-5): SAVISQKPSRDICQRGTSLTIQCQVDSQVTMMFWYRQQPGQSLTLIATANQGSEATYESGFVIDKFPISRPNLTFSTLTVSNMSPEDSSIYLCSGMGQAETQYFGPGTRLLVL.

Details on this clonotype: At one boundary the junction diverges from the germline segment, which might be a read error. The chain joins TRBV24-1 to TRBJ2-1; TRBD1 matches at 7 bases. CDR3 size: 13 residues. Germline assignment: CDR1 KGHDR and CDR2 SFDVKD. DNA of the CDR3: TGTGCCACCAGTGACGGGACAGACAATGGGCAGTTCTTC. As protein: CATSDGTDNGQFF.

Note on this clonotype: A far larger clone is just one base off, so this is likely a read error. CDR3 region: CASSSRQGRSEASF. CDR3 sequence (DNA): TGTGCCAGCAGTAGTCGACAGGGGAGGTCTGAAGCTTCCTTT. V is TRBV27 and J is TRBJ1-6; 8 nucleotides match TRBD1. The CDR3 has 14 residues. Germline loops: CDR1 MNHEY, CDR2 SMNVEV (reference sequence).

This clonotype appeared a few times. The chain employs TRBV2 and TRBJ2-3; no clear D gene. The V and J ends lost 5 bases and 1 base respectively, with 10 bases between them. This CDR3 contains 14 residues. The germline V gene has CDR1 SNHLY and CDR2 FYNNEI. CDR3 sequence reads: CASSRNEGTDTQYF. CDR3 bases: TGTGCCAGCAGTAGAAACGAGGGCACAGATACGCAGTATTTT. Combining the CDR3 with reference TRBV2 and TRBJ2-3 gives the whole variable domain EPEVTQTPSHQVTQMGQEVILRCVPISNHLYFYWYRQILGQKVEFLVSFYNNEISEKSEIFDDQFSVERPDGSNFTLKIRSTKLEDSAMYFCASSRNEGTDTQYFGPGTRLTVL.

This clonotype has ten or more counts. The gene calls are TRBV6-1 and TRBJ2-3, with D uncertain. Germline V lookup: CDR1 MNHNS, CDR2 SASEGT. The CDR3 has 13 amino acids. The germline V and J ends were trimmed by 7 bases and 3 bases, with 11 bases remaining between them. The DNA of the CDR3 is TGTGCCAGCAACCGCCAGTTGACAGATACGCAGTATTTT. Protein product: CASNRQLTDTQYF.

Ten or more counts support this clonotype. The rearrangement links TRBV20-1 to TRBJ2-1, with TRBD2 matching over 14 bases. The V and J ends lost 2 bases and 8 bases, in that order; junction bases with no gene match: 8. The CDR3 contains 16 residues. CDR1 and CDR2 from the germline V gene are DFQATT and SNEGSKA (reference sequence). The CDR3 loop is CSARRPGTSGSDEQFF. CDR3 coding DNA: TGCAGTGCTAGACGCCCTGGGACTAGCGGGAGCGATGAGCAGTTCTTC.

This clonotype was picked up many times. The rearrangement joins TRBV29-1 to TRBJ2-2, with D perhaps given as TRBD1 or TRBD2 (5 bases each). V lost 3 bases, J lost 5 bases, and 7 bases lay in between. CDR3 length equals 12 residues. CDR1 SQVTM and CDR2 ANQGSEA come from the germline V gene. CDR3 sequence: CSVEGTTGELFF. Here the CDR3 DNA reads TGCAGCGTTGAGGGGACGACCGGGGAGCTGTTTTTT.

This clonotype was observed many times. This chain links TRBV28 with TRBJ1-5; TRBD1 matches at 7 bases. J lost 2 bases, V lost 5 bases, and 6 bases had no gene match. The CDR3 is made up of 15 amino acids. Germline V gene sequence: CDR1 MDHEN, CDR2 SYDVKM. CDR3 in amino acids: CASSLTGTGNQPQHF. In DNA form, the CDR3 reads TGTGCCAGCAGTCTGACAGGGACAGGCAATCAGCCCCAGCATTTT.

In the case of this clonotype: This may arise from a read error, as a much more abundant clone is one base away. The rearrangement links TRBV20-1 to TRBJ2-1, with 11 nucleotides matching TRBD2. The assigned J gene may be wrong: the sequence end matches TRBJ2-7 better. The V gene's germline CDR1 is DFQATT and CDR2 SNEGSKA (reference sequence). The CDR3 totals 16 residues. In DNA form, the CDR3 reads TGCAGTGCTAGAGATGAATCTAGCGGGAGGCGGAATGAGCAGTACTTC. Translating it yields CSARDESSGRRNEQYF.

This clonotype was detected ten times or more. One end of the junction does not line up with germline, which may come from a read error. The chain has TRBV7-6 and TRBJ1-2, with 7 nucleotides matching TRBD1. This CDR3 has 14 amino acids. CDR1 and CDR2 (germline): SGHVS, FNYEAQ. The CDR3 is CASSLVTGSSPLVF. The CDR3 DNA reads TGTGCCAGCAGCTTAGTGACAGGGTCTTCTCCCCTCGTCTTC.

This clonotype was detected many times. V gene TRBV28 combines with J gene TRBJ2-2; TRBD1 matches at 9 bases. This CDR3 region has 16 residues. J lost 6 bases, V lost 4 bases, and 9 bases had no gene match. Germline V gene data show CDR1 as MDHEN and CDR2 as SYDVKM. CDR3 in amino acids: CASSSLKGQGPGELFF. CDR3 in DNA: TGTGCCAGCAGTTCGCTCAAAGGACAGGGGCCCGGGGAGCTGTTTTTT.

This clonotype was seen many times. This rearrangement joins TRBV29-1 to TRBJ2-5; D is uncertain. This CDR3 has 12 amino acids. V was shortened by 4 bases and J by 5 bases, with 11 bases between the two germline ends. Germline CDR1 and CDR2: SQVTM and ANQGSEA. CDR3 nucleotide sequence: TGCAGCGTTGCAGGACCCGGGGAGACCCAGTACTTC. It yields the protein CSVAGPGETQYF.

This clonotype came up many times. The chain has TRBV2 and TRBJ1-1; TRBD1 aligns across 7 bases. V lost 0 bases, J lost 8 bases, and 3 bases stayed unmatched. This CDR3 spans 13 amino acids. Germline V gives CDR1 SNHLY, CDR2 FYNNEI. CDR3 DNA sequence: TGTGCCAGCAGTGAAGCGAGGGGGCTAGAAGCTTTCTTT. Protein product: CASSEARGLEAFF.

This clonotype was seen more than once but under ten times. This sequence may be a read error, since a much larger clone differs from it by one base. The gene calls are TRBV6-1 and TRBJ2-5; the D gene could be TRBD1 or TRBD2 (6 bases each). The CDR3 spans 15 residues. Germline V lookup: CDR1 MNHNS, CDR2 SASEGT. In DNA, the CDR3 is TGTGCCGGCAGTGAGGGACATCTAGGAGGGGAGACCCAGTACTTC. Amino acid sequence: CAGSEGHLGGETQYF.